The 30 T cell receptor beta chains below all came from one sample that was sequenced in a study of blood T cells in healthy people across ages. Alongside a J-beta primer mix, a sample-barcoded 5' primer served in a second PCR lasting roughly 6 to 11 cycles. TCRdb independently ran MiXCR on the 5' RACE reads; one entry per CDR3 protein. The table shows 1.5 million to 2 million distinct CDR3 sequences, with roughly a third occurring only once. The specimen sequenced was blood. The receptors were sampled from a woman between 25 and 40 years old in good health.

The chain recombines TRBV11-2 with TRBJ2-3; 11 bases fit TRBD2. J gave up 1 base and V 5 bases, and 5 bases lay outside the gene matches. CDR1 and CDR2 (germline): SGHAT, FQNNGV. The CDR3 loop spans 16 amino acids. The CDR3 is CASSQTSGGRTDTQYF. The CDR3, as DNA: TGTGCCAGCAGCCAAACTAGCGGGGGTCGCACAGATACGCAGTATTTT. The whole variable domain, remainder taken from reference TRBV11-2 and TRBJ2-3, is EAGVAQSPRYKIIEKRQSVAFWCNPISGHATLYWYQQILGQGPKLLIQFQNNGVVDDSQLPKDRFSAERLKGVDSTLKIQPAKLEDSAVYLCASSQTSGGRTDTQYFGPGTRLTVL.

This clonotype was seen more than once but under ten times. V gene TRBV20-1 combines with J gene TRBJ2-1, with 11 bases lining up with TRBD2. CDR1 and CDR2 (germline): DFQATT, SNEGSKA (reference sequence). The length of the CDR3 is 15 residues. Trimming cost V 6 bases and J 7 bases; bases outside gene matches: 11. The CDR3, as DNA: TGCAGTGCGCGCGTTAGCGGGGGGGCTGTAAATGAGCAGTTCTTC. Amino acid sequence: CSARVSGGAVNEQFF.

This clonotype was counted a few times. CDR3 DNA: TGTGCCAGCAGCCTTACTAGCGGGGGATTAGATACGCAGTATTTT. This encodes CASSLTSGGLDTQYF. The rearrangement joins TRBV6-1 to TRBJ2-3; 11 nucleotides align to TRBD2. Trimming took 6 bases from V and 5 from J; bases not matched to a gene: 7. This CDR3 comprises 15 residues. Germline assignment: CDR1 MNHNS and CDR2 SASEGT.

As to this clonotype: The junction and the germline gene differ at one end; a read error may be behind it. The CDR3 DNA reads TGTGTCAGCAGCGGACTAGTCTTCACAGATACGCAGTATTTT. Its protein is CVSSGLVFTDTQYF. The V call is TRBV28, the J call TRBJ2-3, with 7 bases aligning to TRBD2. Germline V gene sequence: CDR1 MDHEN, CDR2 SYDVKM. CDR3 length: 14 amino acids. Full variable domain (missing parts from reference TRBV28 and TRBJ2-3): DVKVTQSSRYLVKRTGEKVFLECVQDMDHENMFWYRQDPGLGLRLIYFSYDVKMKEKGDIPEGYSVSREKKERFSLILESASTNQTSMYLCVSSGLVFTDTQYFGPGTRLTVL.

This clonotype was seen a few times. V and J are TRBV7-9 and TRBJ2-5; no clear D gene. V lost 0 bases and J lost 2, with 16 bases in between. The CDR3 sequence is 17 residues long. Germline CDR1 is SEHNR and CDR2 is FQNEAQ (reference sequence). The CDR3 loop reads CASSLAHDKKGQETQYF. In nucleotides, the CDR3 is TGTGCCAGCAGCTTAGCGCACGATAAAAAAGGTCAAGAGACCCAGTACTTC.

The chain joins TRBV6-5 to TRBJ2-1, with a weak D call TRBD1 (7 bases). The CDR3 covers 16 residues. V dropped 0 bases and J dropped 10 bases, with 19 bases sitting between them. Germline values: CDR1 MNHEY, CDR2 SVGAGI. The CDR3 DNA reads TGTGCCAGCAGTTACTCCGGAGGAGGGGGCACCTACGAGCAGTTCTTC. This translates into CASSYSGGGGTYEQFF.

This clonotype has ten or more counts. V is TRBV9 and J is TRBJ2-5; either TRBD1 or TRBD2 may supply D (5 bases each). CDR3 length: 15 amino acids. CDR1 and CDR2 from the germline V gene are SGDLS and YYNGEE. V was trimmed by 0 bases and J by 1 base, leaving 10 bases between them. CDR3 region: CASSVGSGTQETQYF. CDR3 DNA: TGTGCCAGCAGCGTAGGCTCGGGGACCCAAGAGACCCAGTACTTC.

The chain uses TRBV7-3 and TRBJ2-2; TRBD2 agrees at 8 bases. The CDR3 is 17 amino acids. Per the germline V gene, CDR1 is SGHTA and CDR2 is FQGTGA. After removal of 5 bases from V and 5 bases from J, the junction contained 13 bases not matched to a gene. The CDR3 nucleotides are TGTGCCAGCAGCCCCGTCCTCCAGCGGGAGAGGACCGGGGAGCTGTTTTTT. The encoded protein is CASSPVLQRERTGELFF.

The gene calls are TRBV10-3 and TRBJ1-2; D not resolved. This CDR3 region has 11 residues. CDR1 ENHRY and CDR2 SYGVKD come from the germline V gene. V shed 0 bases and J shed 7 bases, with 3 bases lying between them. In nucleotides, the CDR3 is TGTGCCATCAGTGAGTCGGTTGGCTACACCTTC. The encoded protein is CAISESVGYTF.

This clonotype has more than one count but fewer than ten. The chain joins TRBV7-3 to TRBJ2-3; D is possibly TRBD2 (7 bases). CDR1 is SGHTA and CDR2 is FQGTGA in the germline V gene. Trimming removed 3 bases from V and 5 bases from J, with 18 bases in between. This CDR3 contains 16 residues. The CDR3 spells CASSLGGGAVVDTQYF. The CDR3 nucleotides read TGTGCCAGCAGCTTGGGAGGGGGGGCCGTTGTAGATACGCAGTATTTT.

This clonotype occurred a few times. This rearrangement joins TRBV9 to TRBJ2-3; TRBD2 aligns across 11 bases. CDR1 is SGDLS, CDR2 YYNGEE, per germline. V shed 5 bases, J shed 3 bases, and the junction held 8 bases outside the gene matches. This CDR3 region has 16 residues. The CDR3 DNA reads TGTGCCAGCAGTCGCGAGACTAGCGGGATAACAGATACGCAGTATTTT. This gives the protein CASSRETSGITDTQYF.

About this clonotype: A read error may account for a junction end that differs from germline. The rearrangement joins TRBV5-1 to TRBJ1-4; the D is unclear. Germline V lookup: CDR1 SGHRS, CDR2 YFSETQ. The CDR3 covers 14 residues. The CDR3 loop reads CASSLGGIREKRFF. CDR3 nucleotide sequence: TGCGCCAGCAGCTTGGGAGGGATTCGGGAAAAACGGTTTTTT.

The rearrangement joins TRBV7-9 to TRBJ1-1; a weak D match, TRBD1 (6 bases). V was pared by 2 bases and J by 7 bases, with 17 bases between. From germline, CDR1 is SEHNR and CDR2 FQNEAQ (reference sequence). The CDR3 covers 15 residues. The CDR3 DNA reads TGTGCCAGCAGCTTATCTCTAGGGGGTCAACTTGAAGCTTTCTTT. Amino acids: CASSLSLGGQLEAFF.

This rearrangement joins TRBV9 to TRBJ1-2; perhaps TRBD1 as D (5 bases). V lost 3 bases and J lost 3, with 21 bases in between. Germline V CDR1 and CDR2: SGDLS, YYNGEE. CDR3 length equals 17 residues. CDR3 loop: CASSAEVLAGPDYGYTF. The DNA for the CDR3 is TGTGCCAGCAGCGCCGAGGTACTGGCAGGGCCCGACTATGGCTACACCTTC.

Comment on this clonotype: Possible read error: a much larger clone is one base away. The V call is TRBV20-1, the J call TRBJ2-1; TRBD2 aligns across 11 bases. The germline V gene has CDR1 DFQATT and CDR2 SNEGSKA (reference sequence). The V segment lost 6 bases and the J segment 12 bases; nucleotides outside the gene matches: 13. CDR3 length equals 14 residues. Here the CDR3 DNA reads TGCAGTGCCAGGAGACTAGCGGGAAATATGGGGCAGTTCTTC. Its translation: CSARRLAGNMGQFF.

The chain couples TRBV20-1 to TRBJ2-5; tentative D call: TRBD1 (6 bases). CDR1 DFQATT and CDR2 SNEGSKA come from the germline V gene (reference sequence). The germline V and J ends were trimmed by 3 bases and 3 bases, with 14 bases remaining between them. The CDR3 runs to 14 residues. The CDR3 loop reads CSASALTGKETQYF. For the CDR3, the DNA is TGCAGTGCTAGTGCTCTAACAGGGAAAGAGACCCAGTACTTC.

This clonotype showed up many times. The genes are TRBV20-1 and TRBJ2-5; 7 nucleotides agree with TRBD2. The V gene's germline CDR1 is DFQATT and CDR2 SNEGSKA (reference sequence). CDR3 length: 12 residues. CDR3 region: CSPGGGVETQYF. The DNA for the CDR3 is TGCAGCCCGGGCGGGGGAGTGGAGACCCAGTACTTC.

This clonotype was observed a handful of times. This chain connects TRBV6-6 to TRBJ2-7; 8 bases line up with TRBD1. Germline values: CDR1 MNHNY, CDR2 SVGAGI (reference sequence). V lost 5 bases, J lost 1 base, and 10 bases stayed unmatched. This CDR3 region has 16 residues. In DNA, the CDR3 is TGTGCCAGCAGTAAAATGACAGGGGCGGTGTCCTACGAGCAGTACTTC. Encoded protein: CASSKMTGAVSYEQYF.

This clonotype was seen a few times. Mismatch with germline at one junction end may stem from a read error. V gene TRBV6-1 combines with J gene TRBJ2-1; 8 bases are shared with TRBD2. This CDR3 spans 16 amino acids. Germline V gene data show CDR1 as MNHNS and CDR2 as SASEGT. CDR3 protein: CASREAVAGFYNEQFF. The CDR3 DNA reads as TGTGCCAGCAGAGAAGCGGTAGCGGGGTTTTACAATGAGCAGTTCTTC.

The CDR3 bases are TGTGCCACCAGGGAGGGAGGCAGCAACTATGGCTACACCTTC. Translation: CATREGGSNYGYTF. The chain is built from TRBV10-3 and TRBJ1-2; weak D call: TRBD1 (5 bases). CDR3 length: 14 residues. Trimming removed 10 bases at V and 2 bases at J, with 17 bases between. Germline V CDR1 and CDR2: ENHRY, SYGVKD.

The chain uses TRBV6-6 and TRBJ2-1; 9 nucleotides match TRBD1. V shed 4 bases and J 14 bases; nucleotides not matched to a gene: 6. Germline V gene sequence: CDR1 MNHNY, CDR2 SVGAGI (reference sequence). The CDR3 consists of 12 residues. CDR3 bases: TGTGCCAGCAGTTCACCGGGACAGGGAGAGTTCTTC. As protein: CASSSPGQGEFF.

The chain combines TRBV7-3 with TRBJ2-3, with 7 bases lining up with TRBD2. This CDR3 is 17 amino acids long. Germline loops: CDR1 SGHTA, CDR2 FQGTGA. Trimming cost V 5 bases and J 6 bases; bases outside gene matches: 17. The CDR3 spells CASSPSSAGVGDDTQYF. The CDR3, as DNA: TGTGCCAGCAGCCCGTCCTCGGCGGGAGTTGGAGATGATACGCAGTATTTT.

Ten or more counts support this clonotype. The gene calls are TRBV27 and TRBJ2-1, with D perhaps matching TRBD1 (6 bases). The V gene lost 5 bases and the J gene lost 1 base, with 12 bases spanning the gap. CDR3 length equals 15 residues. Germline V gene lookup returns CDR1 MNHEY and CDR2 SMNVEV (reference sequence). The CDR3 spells CASSQPTGSYNEQFF. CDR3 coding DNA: TGTGCCAGCAGTCAACCGACAGGTTCCTACAATGAGCAGTTCTTC.

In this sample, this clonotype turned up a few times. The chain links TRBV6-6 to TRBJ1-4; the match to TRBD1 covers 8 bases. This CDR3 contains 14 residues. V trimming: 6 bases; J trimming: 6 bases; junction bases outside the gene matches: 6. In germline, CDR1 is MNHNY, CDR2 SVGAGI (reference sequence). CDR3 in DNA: TGTGCCAGCAGCGCCGGGACAGGTTATGAAAAACTGTTTTTT. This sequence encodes CASSAGTGYEKLFF.

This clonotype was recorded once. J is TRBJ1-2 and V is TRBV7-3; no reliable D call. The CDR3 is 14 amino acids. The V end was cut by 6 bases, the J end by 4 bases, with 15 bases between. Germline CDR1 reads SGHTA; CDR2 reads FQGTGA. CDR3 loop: CASSYKPGFYGYTF. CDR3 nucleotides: TGTGCCAGCAGTTATAAACCGGGCTTCTATGGCTACACCTTC. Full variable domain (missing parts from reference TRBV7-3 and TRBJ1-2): GAGVSQTPSNKVTEKGKYVELRCDPISGHTALYWYRQSLGQGPEFLIYFQGTGAADDSGLPNDRFFAVRPEGSVSTLKIQRTERGDSAVYLCASSYKPGFYGYTFGSGTRLTVV.

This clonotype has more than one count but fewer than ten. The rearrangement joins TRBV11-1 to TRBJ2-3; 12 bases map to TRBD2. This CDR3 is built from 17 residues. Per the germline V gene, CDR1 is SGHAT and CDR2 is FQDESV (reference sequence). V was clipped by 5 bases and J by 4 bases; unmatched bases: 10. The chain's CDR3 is CASSPTSGGPPADTQYF. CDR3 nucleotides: TGTGCCAGCAGCCCGACTAGCGGGGGCCCCCCGGCAGATACGCAGTATTTT.

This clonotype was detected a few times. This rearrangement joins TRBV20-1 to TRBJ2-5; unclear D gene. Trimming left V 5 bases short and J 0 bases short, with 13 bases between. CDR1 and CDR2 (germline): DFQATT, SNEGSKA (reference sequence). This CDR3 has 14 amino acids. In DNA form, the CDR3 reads TGCAGTGCTCTGCCTCTGAGCAACCAAGAGACCCAGTACTTC. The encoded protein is CSALPLSNQETQYF.

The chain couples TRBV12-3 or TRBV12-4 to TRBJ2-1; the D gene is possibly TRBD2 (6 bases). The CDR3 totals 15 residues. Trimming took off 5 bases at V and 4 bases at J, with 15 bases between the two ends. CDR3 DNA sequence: TGTGCCAGCAGTCCAGAGGGCGGGGAGTACAATGAGCAGTTCTTC. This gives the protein CASSPEGGEYNEQFF.

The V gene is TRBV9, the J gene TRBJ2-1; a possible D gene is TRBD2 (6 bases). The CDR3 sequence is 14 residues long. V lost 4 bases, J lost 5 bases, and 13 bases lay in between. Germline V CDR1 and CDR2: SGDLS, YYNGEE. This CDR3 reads CASSLTTSNNEQFF. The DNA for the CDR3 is TGTGCCAGCAGCCTCACGACTAGTAACAATGAGCAGTTCTTC. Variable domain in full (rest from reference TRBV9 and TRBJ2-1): DSGVTQTPKHLITATGQRVTLRCSPRSGDLSVYWYQQSLDQGLQFLIQYYNGEERAKGNILERFSAQQFPDLHSELNLSSLELGDSALYFCASSLTTSNNEQFFGPGTRLTVL.

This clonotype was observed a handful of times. The CDR3 reads CASSPTAAKNIQYF. The CDR3 nucleotides read TGTGCCAGCAGCCCTACTGCGGCCAAAAACATTCAGTACTTC. The chain combines TRBV27 with TRBJ2-4, with no clear D. The CDR3 loop spans 14 amino acids. Germline CDR1 MNHEY, CDR2 SMNVEV (reference sequence). Trimming took 6 bases from V and 1 from J, leaving 10 bases between them.